This T cell receptor beta chain was recovered during a study of shared clonotypes between healthy human individuals. Study-wide results and caveats: A few donors had around 5.2% of their naive CD4 clonotypes in common.

This table comes from immunoSEQ multiplex PCR, and its TCRdb copy is limited to in-frame clones, with some not included. The table has 2 million to 2.5 million clones, more than 85% seen once. Each of the donors was a healthy adult who was HIV-negative and had not had a recent acute infection or vaccination. Remarks on this clone: As yet, its antigen is unknown.

The sequence was obtained from a man younger than 30 in good health. Some clones in this sample may be carry-over from other donors' samples. Sequencing was done on a sample of naive CD4+ T cells from PBMCs. Noted subset: CD45RA+ positively selected.

The DNA of the CDR3 is TGTGCCATCAATCCGGGACAGGGCAACGAAAAACTGTTTTTT. Its translation: CAINPGQGNEKLFF. The chain is built from TRBV10-3 and TRBJ1-4; the match to TRBD1 covers 9 bases. V was pared by 7 bases and J by 8 bases, with 8 bases of the junction left unmatched. Germline-derived CDR1 and CDR2 are ENHRY and SYGVKD. The CDR3 runs 14 residues.